This section outlines one T cell receptor (beta chain) sequence together with its context. The sample originates from a study of blood T cell repertoires in COVID-19. Sequencing used immunoSEQ multiplex PCR; TCRdb keeps in-frame clones, though not all of them. The sample has approximately 190,000 clones; 80% to 90% are singletons. The sequencing input was peripheral blood. This sequence was found in a human donor in a cohort sampled during active COVID-19.

CDR3 in amino acids: CASSPLDRGLSEQYV. In DNA form, the CDR3 reads TGTGCCAGCAGCCCGTTGGACAGGGGGTTGTCCGAGCAGTACGTC. V is TRBV6-5 and J is TRBJ2-7, with 10 bases lining up with TRBD1. The CDR3 has 15 amino acids. Germline V lookup: CDR1 MNHEY, CDR2 SVGAGI. Trimming removed 6 bases from V and 6 bases from J; junction bases left unmatched: 11.